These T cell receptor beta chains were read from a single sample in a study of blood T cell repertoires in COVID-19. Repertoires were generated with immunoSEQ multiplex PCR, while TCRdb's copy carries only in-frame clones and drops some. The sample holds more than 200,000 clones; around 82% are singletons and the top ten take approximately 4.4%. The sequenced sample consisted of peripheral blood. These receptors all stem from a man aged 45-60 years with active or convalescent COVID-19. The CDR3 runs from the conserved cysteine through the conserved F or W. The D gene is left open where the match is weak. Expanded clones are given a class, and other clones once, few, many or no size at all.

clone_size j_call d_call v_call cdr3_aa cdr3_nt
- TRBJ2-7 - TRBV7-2 CASTGVPDYEQYF TGTGCCAGCACCGGGGTCCCCGACTACGAGCAGTACTTC
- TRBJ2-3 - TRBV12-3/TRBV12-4 CASSRGVADTQYF TGTGCCAGTAGTCGCGGTGTAGCAGATACGCAGTATTTT
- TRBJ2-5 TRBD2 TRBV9 CASSGLAGAQETQYF TGTGCCAGCAGTGGACTAGCGGGGGCGCAAGAGACCCAGTACTTC
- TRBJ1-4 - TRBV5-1 CASSLNSPPEKLFF TGCGCCAGCAGCTTGAACAGCCCTCCTGAAAAACTGTTTTTT
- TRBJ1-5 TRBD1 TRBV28 CASRGTGSNQPQHF TGTGCCAGCAGAGGGACAGGGAGCAATCAGCCCCAGCATTTT
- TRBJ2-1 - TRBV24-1 CATRGSYNEQFF TGTGCCACCAGGGGGAGCTACAATGAGCAGTTCTTC
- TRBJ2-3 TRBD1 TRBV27 CASRQETGVITDTQYF TGTGCCAGCAGGCAAGAAACAGGGGTAATCACAGATACGCAGTATTTT
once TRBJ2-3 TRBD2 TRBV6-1 CASSAYPPGGGYTDTQYF TGTGCCAGCAGTGCTTATCCCCCTGGCGGGGGTTACACAGATACGCAGTATTTT
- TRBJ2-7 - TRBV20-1 CSARAVEQYF TGCAGTGCTAGAGCCGTGGAGCAGTACTTC
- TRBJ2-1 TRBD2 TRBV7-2 CASSEWAGGYNEQFF TGTGCCAGCAGCGAATGGGCGGGGGGTTACAATGAGCAGTTCTTC
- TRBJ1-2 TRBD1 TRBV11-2 CASSPTTGGLGYGYTF TGTGCCAGCAGCCCAACCACAGGGGGCCTCGGCTATGGCTACACCTTC
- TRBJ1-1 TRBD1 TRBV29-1 CSVGTVNTEAFF TGCAGCGTAGGGACAGTGAACACTGAAGCTTTCTTT
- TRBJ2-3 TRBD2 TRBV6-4 CASSLAGGTDTQYF TGTGCCAGCAGTCTAGCGGGGGGCACAGATACGCAGTATTTT
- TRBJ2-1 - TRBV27 CASSLRGNEQFF TGTGCCAGCAGTTTACGAGGGAATGAGCAGTTCTTC
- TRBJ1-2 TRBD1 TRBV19 CATRQGAGYTF TGTGCCACTCGACAGGGGGCTGGCTACACCTTC
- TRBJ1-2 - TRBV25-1 CASSESGNYGYTF TGTGCCAGCAGTGAGAGCGGGAACTATGGCTACACCTTC
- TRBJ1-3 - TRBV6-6 CASGGRRNSGNTIYF TGTGCCAGCGGGGGCAGACGGAACTCTGGAAACACCATATATTTT
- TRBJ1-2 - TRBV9 CASSGDSSNYGYTF TGTGCCAGCAGCGGCGACAGTTCTAACTATGGCTACACCTTC
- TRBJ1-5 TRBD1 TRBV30 CAWALRDREGQPQHF TGTGCCTGGGCCTTGAGGGACAGGGAGGGTCAGCCCCAGCATTTT
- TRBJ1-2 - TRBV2 CASSGRLSYGYTF TGTGCCAGCAGTGGTAGACTGAGCTATGGCTACACCTTC
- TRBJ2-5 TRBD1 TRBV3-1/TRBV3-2 CASNPRTGNLQETQYF TGTGCCAGCAACCCCAGGACAGGAAACCTCCAAGAGACCCAGTACTTC
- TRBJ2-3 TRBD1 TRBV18 CASSPSSGQGYGRQYF TGTGCCAGCTCACCATCCTCTGGACAGGGATATGGTAGGCAGTATTTT
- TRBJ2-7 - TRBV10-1 CASSGGLPYEQYF TGCGCCAGCAGTGGGGGCTTACCCTACGAGCAGTACTTC
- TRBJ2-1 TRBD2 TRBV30 CAWSRLADYNEQFF TGTGCCTGGAGCCGACTAGCGGACTACAATGAGCAGTTCTTC
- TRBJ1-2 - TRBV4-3 CASSQDGQGRRYGYTF TGCGCCAGCAGCCAAGATGGGCAGGGCAGGAGATATGGCTACACCTTC
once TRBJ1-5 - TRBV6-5 CASSLRTGLKPQHF TGTGCCAGCAGTCTGCGAACAGGACTAAAGCCCCAGCATTTT
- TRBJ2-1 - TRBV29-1 CSVEAGVGVEQFF TGCAGCGTTGAGGCAGGGGTTGGAGTTGAGCAGTTCTTC
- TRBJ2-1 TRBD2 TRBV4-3 CASSQEGLDVDEQFF TGCGCCAGCAGCCAAGAAGGACTAGATGTGGATGAGCAGTTCTTC
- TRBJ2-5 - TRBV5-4 CASSENQETQYF TGTGCCAGCAGCGAGAATCAAGAGACCCAGTACTTC
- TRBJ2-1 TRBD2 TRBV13 CASSLGGLAGGNYNEQFF TGTGCCAGCAGCTTAGGAGGGCTAGCGGGGGGCAACTACAATGAGCAGTTCTTC
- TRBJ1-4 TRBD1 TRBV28 CASSSQGVGKLFF TGTGCCAGCAGCTCGCAGGGGGTCGGAAAACTGTTTTTT
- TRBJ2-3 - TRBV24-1 CATSGARDTQYF TGTGCCACCAGTGGGGCCAGGGATACGCAGTATTTT
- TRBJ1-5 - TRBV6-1 CASSEGGGYSNQPQHF TGTGCCAGCAGTGAAGGGGGGGGATATAGCAATCAGCCCCAGCATTTT
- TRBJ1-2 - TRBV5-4 CASSFYRQPGYTF TGTGCCAGCAGCTTCTACAGGCAGCCTGGCTACACCTTC
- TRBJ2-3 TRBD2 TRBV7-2 CASSYGLAGGRTDTQYF TGTGCCAGCAGCTACGGACTAGCGGGGGGGCGTACAGATACGCAGTATTTT
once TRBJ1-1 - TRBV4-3 CASSQAEGINTEAFF TGCGCCAGCAGCCAAGCAGAGGGAATAAACACTGAAGCTTTCTTT
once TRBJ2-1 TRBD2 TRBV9 CASSVGAGEENEQFF TGTGCCAGCAGCGTAGGAGCGGGGGAGGAAAATGAGCAGTTCTTC
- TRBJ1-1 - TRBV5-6 CASSFRGVDTEAFF TGTGCCAGCAGCTTCAGGGGTGTCGACACTGAAGCTTTCTTT
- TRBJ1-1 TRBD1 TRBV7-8 CASSLARTGGLNTEAFF TGTGCCAGCAGCTTAGCGCGAACAGGGGGCTTGAACACTGAAGCTTTCTTT
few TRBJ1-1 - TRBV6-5 CASTDRRVGGTEAFF TGTGCCAGCACCGATAGGCGGGTTGGCGGCACTGAAGCTTTCTTT
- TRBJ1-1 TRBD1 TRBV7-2 CASSPGQGALTEAFF TGTGCCAGTTCGCCCGGGCAGGGGGCGTTGACTGAAGCTTTCTTT
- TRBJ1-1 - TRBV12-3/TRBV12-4 CASSSSRGTEAFF TGTGCCAGCAGTTCCTCACGGGGCACTGAAGCTTTCTTT
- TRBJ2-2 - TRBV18 CASSPQLNTGELFF TGTGCCAGCTCACCACAGCTGAACACCGGGGAGCTGTTTTTT
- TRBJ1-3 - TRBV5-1 CASSLTGSSGNTIYF TGCGCCAGCAGCTTAACAGGGTCCTCTGGAAACACCATATATTTT
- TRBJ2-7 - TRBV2 CASKDNSYEQYF TGTGCCAGCAAGGACAACTCCTACGAGCAGTACTTC
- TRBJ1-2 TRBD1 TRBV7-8 CASTRRGRIGEYGYTF TGTGCCAGCACGCGCAGGGGGCGGATTGGAGAGTATGGCTACACCTTC
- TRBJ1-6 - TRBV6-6 CASSYSETDNSPLHF TGTGCCAGCAGTTACTCGGAGACAGATAATTCACCCCTCCACTTT
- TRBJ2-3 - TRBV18 CASSRAGGADTQYF TGTGCCAGCTCACGGGCGGGTGGCGCAGATACGCAGTATTTT
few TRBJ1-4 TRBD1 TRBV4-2 CASSQAGTGEYEKLFF TGTGCCAGCAGCCAAGCCGGGACAGGGGAGTATGAAAAACTGTTTTTT
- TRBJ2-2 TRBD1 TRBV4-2 CASSQERGRGELFF TGTGCCAGCAGCCAAGAGAGGGGGCGGGGGGAGCTGTTTTTT
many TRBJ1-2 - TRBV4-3 CASSQPGQLYGYTF TGCGCCAGCAGCCAACCGGGACAACTCTATGGCTACACCTTC
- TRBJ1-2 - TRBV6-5 CASSGTAIREGYTF TGTGCCAGCAGCGGGACCGCCATCCGGGAGGGCTACACCTTC
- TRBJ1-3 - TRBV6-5 CASMAGVYGNTIYF TGTGCCAGCATGGCGGGGGTTTACGGAAACACCATATATTTT
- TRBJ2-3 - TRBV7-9 CASSLGHLETDTQYF TGTGCCAGCAGCCTGGGGCACCTCGAGACAGATACGCAGTATTTT
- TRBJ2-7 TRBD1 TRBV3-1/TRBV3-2 CASSLLPGQGYEQYF TGTGCCAGCAGCCTCCTTCCAGGACAGGGCTACGAGCAGTACTTC
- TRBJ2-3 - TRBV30 CAWSPYRQGLTDTQYF TGTGCCTGGAGCCCATATCGGCAGGGGCTCACAGATACGCAGTATTTT
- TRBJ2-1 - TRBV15 CATSRTGPRRDEQFF TGTGCCACCAGCAGAACCGGGCCCAGGCGGGATGAGCAGTTCTTC
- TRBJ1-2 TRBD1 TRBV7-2 CASSLEGAGGYTF TGTGCCAGCAGCTTAGAGGGGGCGGGTGGCTACACCTTC
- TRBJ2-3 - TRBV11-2 CASTSLTSTDTQYF TGTGCCAGCACCTCACTGACTAGCACAGATACGCAGTATTTT
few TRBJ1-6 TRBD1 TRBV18 CASSPQEVQGGNSPLHF TGTGCCAGCTCGCCCCAAGAGGTACAGGGGGGTAATTCACCCCTCCACTTT